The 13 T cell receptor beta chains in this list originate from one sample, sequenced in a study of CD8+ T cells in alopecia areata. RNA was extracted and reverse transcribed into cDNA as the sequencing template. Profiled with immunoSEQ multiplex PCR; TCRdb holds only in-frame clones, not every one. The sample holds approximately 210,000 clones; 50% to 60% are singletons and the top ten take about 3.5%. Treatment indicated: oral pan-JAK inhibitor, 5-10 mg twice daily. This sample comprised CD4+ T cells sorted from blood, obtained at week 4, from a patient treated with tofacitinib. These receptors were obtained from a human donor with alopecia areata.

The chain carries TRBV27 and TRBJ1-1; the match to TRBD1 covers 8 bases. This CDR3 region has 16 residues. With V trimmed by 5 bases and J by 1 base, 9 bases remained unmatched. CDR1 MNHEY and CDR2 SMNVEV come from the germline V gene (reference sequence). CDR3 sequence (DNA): TGTGCCAGCAGTCCACGGACAGGGCGCGCGAACACTGAAGCTTTCTTT. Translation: CASSPRTGRANTEAFF.

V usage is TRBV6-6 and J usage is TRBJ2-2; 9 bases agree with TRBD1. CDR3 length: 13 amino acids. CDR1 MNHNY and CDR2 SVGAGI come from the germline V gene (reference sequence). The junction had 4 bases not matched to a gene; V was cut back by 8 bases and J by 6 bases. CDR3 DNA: TGTGCCAGCTCCGACAGGGGGGCCGGGGAGCTGTTTTTT. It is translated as CASSDRGAGELFF.

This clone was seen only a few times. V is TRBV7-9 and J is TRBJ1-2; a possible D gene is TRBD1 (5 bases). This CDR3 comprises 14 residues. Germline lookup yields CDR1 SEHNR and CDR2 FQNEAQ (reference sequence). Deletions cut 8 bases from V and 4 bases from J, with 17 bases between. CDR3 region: CASRPPGESYGYTF. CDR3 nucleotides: TGTGCCAGCCGGCCTCCGGGGGAAAGCTATGGCTACACCTTC.

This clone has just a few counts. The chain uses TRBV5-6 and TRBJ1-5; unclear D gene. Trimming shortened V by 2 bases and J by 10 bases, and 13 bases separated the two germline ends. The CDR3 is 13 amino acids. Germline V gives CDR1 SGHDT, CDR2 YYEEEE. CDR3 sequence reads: CASSFGAEGPQHF. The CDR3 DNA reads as TGTGCCAGCAGCTTCGGAGCAGAGGGCCCCCAGCATTTT.

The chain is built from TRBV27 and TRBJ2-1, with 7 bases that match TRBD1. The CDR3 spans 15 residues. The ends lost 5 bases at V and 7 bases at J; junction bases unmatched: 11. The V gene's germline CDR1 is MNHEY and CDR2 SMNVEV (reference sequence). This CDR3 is CASSLRGGKGNEQFF. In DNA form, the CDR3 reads TGTGCCAGCAGTCTCAGAGGGGGCAAGGGAAATGAGCAGTTCTTC.

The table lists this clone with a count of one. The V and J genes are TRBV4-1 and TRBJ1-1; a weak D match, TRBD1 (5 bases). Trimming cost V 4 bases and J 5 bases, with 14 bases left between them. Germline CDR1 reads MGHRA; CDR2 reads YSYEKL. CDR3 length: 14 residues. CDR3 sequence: CASSLLGGGTEAFF. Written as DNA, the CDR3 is TGCGCCAGCAGCCTCCTTGGGGGGGGGACTGAAGCTTTCTTT.

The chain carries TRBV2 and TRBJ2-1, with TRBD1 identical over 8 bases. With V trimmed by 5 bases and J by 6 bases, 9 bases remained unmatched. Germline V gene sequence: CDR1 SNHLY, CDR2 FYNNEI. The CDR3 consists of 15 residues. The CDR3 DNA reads TGTGCCAGCAGTCTACAGGGGGTCCTAGGCAATGAGCAGTTCTTC. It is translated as CASSLQGVLGNEQFF.

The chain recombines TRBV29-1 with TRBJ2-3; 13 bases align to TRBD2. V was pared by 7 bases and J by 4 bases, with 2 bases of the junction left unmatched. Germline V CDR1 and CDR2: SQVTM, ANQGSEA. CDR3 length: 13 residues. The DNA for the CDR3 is TGCAGCGCCGGGACTAGCGGGGCAGATACGCAGTATTTT. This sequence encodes CSAGTSGADTQYF.

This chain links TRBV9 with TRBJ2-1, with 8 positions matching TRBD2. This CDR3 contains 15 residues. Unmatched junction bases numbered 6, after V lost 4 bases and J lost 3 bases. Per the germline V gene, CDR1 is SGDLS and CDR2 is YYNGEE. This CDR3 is CASSTSGGDYNEQFF. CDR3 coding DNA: TGTGCCAGCAGCACCAGCGGGGGAGACTACAATGAGCAGTTCTTC.

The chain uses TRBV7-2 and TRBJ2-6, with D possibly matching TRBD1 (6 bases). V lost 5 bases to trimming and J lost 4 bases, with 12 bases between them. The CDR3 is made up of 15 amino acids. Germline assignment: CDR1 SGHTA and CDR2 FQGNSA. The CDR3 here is CASSVQGGGANVLTF. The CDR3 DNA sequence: TGTGCCAGCAGCGTACAGGGTGGAGGGGCCAACGTCCTGACTTTC. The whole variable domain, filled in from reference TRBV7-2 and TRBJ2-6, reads GAGVSQSPSNKVTEKGKDVELRCDPISGHTALYWYRQSLGQGLEFLIYFQGNSAPDKSGLPSDRFSAERTGGSVSTLTIQRTQQEDSAVYLCASSVQGGGANVLTFGAGSRLTVL.

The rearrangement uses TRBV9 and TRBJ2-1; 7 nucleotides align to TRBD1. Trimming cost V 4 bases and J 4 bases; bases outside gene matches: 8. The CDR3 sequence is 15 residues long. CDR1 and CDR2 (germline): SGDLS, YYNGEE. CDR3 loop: CASSPRDSEYNEQFF. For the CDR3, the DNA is TGTGCCAGCAGCCCCCGGGACAGCGAATACAATGAGCAGTTCTTC.

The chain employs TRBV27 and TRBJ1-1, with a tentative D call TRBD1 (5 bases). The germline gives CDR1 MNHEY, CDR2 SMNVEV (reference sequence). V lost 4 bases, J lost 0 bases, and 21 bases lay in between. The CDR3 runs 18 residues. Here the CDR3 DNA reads TGTGCCAGCAGTTGGGGCCCACCTGGGACCCGAGTGAACACTGAAGCTTTCTTT. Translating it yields CASSWGPPGTRVNTEAFF.

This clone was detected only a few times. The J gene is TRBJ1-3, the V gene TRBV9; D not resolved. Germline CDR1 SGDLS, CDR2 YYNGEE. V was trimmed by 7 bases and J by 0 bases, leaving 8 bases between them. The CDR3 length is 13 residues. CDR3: CASGTSSGNTIYF. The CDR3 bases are TGTGCCAGCGGTACGAGCTCTGGAAACACCATATATTTT.